The rows below give T cell receptor beta chains drawn from one sample of a study of cytomegalovirus exposure and HLA in healthy donors. Produced via immunoSEQ multiplex PCR; TCRdb's table is partial and in-frame only. In the table there are approximately 150,000 clones, 78% of which are singletons. Input material: PBMCs. Receptors originate from a woman under 30 in good health and CMV-seropositive. CDR3s include the opening cysteine and the closing phenylalanine or tryptophan. A D gene is named only where the DNA matches it firmly. For some rows the clone size is stated as once, few or many, or as a class when expanded; others skip it.

clone size	J gene	D gene	V gene	CDR3 protein	CDR3 DNA
NA	TRBJ1-2	NA	TRBV18	CASSKDGANYGYTF	TGTGCCAGCTCAAAAGACGGAGCTAACTATGGCTACACCTTC
once	TRBJ2-3	NA	TRBV5-1	CASSLVAGRTDTQYF	TGCGCCAGCAGCTTGGTTGCGGGACGCACAGATACGCAGTATTTT
NA	TRBJ1-6	NA	TRBV28	CASRPGPSAGSPLHF	TGTGCCAGCAGACCGGGACCCTCGGCGGGGTCACCCCTCCACTTT
NA	TRBJ1-6	NA	TRBV2	CASSAEGSNSPLHF	TGTGCCAGCAGTGCGGAGGGGTCTAATTCACCCCTCCACTTT
NA	TRBJ1-2	TRBD1	TRBV5-6	CASSLLVGQGARGYTF	TGTGCCAGCAGCTTGTTGGTCGGTCAGGGGGCGCGGGGCTACACCTTC
few	TRBJ1-4	NA	TRBV5-1	CASSILGQPNEKLFF	TGCGCCAGCAGCATACTAGGACAGCCTAATGAAAAACTGTTTTTT
NA	TRBJ1-1	TRBD1	TRBV2	CASSERDRGTNTEAFF	TGTGCCAGCAGTGAAAGGGACAGGGGCACGAACACTGAAGCTTTCTTT
few	TRBJ1-3	TRBD1	TRBV6-1	CASSEGGTVANTIYF	TGTGCCAGCAGTGAAGGAGGGACAGTGGCTAACACCATATATTTT
NA	TRBJ1-2	NA	TRBV7-8	CASSLGRDHGYTF	TGTGCCAGCAGCTTGGGCAGGGATCACGGCTACACCTTC
NA	TRBJ1-6	NA	TRBV5-1	CASSFTSPLTTGHYGSPLHF	TGCGCCAGCAGCTTTACTTCCCCTTTGACGACAGGACATTATGGTTCACCCCTCCACTTT
once	TRBJ1-1	TRBD1	TRBV4-3	CASSTDRGRKAFF	TGCGCCAGCAGCACCGACAGGGGGCGAAAAGCTTTCTTT
NA	TRBJ1-2	NA	TRBV27	CASSLAGTTAYTF	TGTGCCAGCAGTTTAGCGGGGACGACTGCTTACACCTTC
once	TRBJ2-2	TRBD2	TRBV11-2	CASSPPKGLGKNTGELFF	TGTGCCAGCAGTCCACCGAAAGGACTAGGAAAGAACACCGGGGAGCTGTTTTTT
NA	TRBJ1-2	TRBD1	TRBV6-5	CASSQQGQGRGYTF	TGTGCCAGCAGTCAGCAGGGACAGGGAAGGGGCTACACCTTC
NA	TRBJ2-7	TRBD1	TRBV19	CASSITGGPPYEQYF	TGTGCCAGTAGTATTACAGGGGGGCCCCCCTACGAGCAGTACTTC
NA	TRBJ2-2	NA	TRBV5-4	CASSGGASGGSVMFF	TGTGCCAGCAGCGGAGGAGCAAGTGGGGGGTCGGTTATGTTTTTT
NA	TRBJ2-6	TRBD1	TRBV6-4	CASSEGTVSGANVLTF	TGTGCCAGCAGTGAAGGGACAGTCTCTGGGGCCAACGTCCTGACTTTC
NA	TRBJ1-2	TRBD1	TRBV5-1	CASSIDGTVSGYTF	TGCGCCAGCAGCATCGACGGGACAGTCTCTGGCTACACCTTC
NA	TRBJ2-3	NA	TRBV2	CASSLLTSTQYF	TGTGCCAGCAGTCTTCTGACAAGTACGCAGTATTTT
few	TRBJ1-3	TRBD1	TRBV5-1	CASSNDRGTISGNTIYF	TGCGCCAGCAGCAATGACAGGGGAACCATCTCTGGAAACACCATATATTTT
NA	TRBJ2-1	TRBD2	TRBV7-2	CASSSRLALYNEQFF	TGTGCCAGCAGCTCCCGACTAGCGCTCTACAATGAGCAGTTCTTC
once	TRBJ2-6	NA	TRBV28	CASSLGRGAGSGANVLTF	TGTGCCAGCAGTTTAGGTCGGGGGGCCGGCTCTGGGGCCAACGTCCTGACTTTC
NA	TRBJ2-7	NA	TRBV9	CASSVDTLGYEQYF	TGTGCCAGCAGCGTAGACACCCTAGGCTACGAGCAGTACTTC
NA	TRBJ1-3	NA	TRBV11-1	CASSPGFYGNTIYF	TGTGCCAGCAGCCCAGGATTCTATGGAAACACCATATATTTT
NA	TRBJ2-7	NA	TRBV10-2	CASRSQGSGRYEQYF	TGCGCCAGCAGGTCGCAGGGATCGGGCCGCTACGAGCAGTACTTC
NA	TRBJ2-7	NA	TRBV5-5	CASSLELAPLTLIYEQYF	TGTGCCAGCAGCTTGGAGCTAGCTCCCCTCACGCTTATCTACGAGCAGTACTTC
NA	TRBJ2-7	TRBD2	TRBV2	CASSTRTSGVNTYEQYF	TGTGCCAGCAGCACCAGGACTAGCGGGGTTAACACCTACGAGCAGTACTTC
NA	TRBJ1-1	NA	TRBV5-8	CASRPAKGVMNTEAFF	TGTGCCAGCAGACCCGCCAAGGGAGTTATGAACACTGAAGCTTTCTTT
NA	TRBJ2-7	TRBD1	TRBV6-5	CASSHRTGSYEQYF	TGTGCCAGCAGCCACCGGACAGGGAGCTACGAGCAGTACTTC
once	TRBJ1-3	NA	TRBV5-4	CASRAGPFSGNTIYF	TGTGCCAGCCGAGCGGGGCCCTTCTCTGGAAACACCATATATTTT
NA	TRBJ2-1	NA	TRBV25-1	CASNSIGGRRGNEQFF	TGTGCCAGCAATTCCATCGGGGGGCGCAGAGGCAATGAGCAGTTCTTC
NA	TRBJ1-2	NA	TRBV6-1	CASSVTEYYGYTF	TGTGCCAGCAGTGTGACAGAATACTATGGCTACACCTTC
few	TRBJ2-7	TRBD1	TRBV27	CASSRQGAMGEQYF	TGTGCCAGCAGTCGACAGGGGGCGATGGGTGAGCAGTACTTC
NA	TRBJ2-3	TRBD2	TRBV5-1	CASSRGLAGAASTDTQYF	TGCGCCAGCAGCCGGGGACTAGCGGGGGCTGCTAGCACAGATACGCAGTATTTT
NA	TRBJ1-1	NA	TRBV9	CASSGSGNTEAFF	TGTGCCAGCAGCGGTTCAGGGAACACTGAAGCTTTCTTT
NA	TRBJ2-5	TRBD1	TRBV4-1	CAISRGPQETQYF	TGCGCCATTTCTAGGGGGCCGCAAGAGACCCAGTACTTC
once	TRBJ1-3	NA	TRBV6-5	CASSYMGAGNTIYF	TGTGCCAGCAGTTACATGGGAGCTGGAAACACCATATATTTT
NA	TRBJ2-1	TRBD1	TRBV29-1	CSVEGHRGNEQFF	TGCAGCGTTGAAGGGCACAGGGGCAATGAGCAGTTCTTC
once	TRBJ1-5	NA	TRBV19	CASSKPRVNQPQHF	TGTGCCAGTAGTAAACCCAGGGTCAATCAGCCCCAGCATTTT
many	TRBJ1-2	NA	TRBV5-1	CASSFNSYGYTF	TGCGCCAGCAGCTTCAACAGTTATGGCTACACCTTC
NA	TRBJ2-7	TRBD1	TRBV19	CASSTSGTGNLLSLYEQYF	TGTGCCAGTAGTACCTCCGGGACAGGGAATCTTTTAAGCCTCTACGAGCAGTACTTC
NA	TRBJ2-7	TRBD1	TRBV18	CASSPHPATGHEQYF	TGTGCCAGCTCACCCCACCCCGCGACAGGGCACGAGCAGTACTTC
NA	TRBJ1-5	TRBD1	TRBV6-1	CASRHNRGPGQPQHF	TGTGCCAGCAGACACAACAGGGGGCCGGGGCAGCCCCAGCATTTT
NA	TRBJ2-3	NA	TRBV2	CASKISPDTQYF	TGTGCCAGCAAGATTAGCCCAGATACGCAGTATTTT
NA	TRBJ1-5	TRBD1	TRBV7-2	CASSLEDRDYRPQHF	TGTGCCAGCAGCTTAGAGGACAGGGACTATCGGCCCCAGCATTTT
NA	TRBJ1-1	TRBD1	TRBV29-1	CSADRGDHTEAFF	TGCAGCGCGGACAGGGGTGATCACACTGAAGCTTTCTTT
NA	TRBJ2-7	TRBD1	TRBV11-2	CASSKGQGGTYEQYF	TGTGCCAGCAGCAAGGGACAGGGGGGTACCTACGAGCAGTACTTC
NA	TRBJ2-7	TRBD1	TRBV28	CASGDREYEQYF	TGTGCCAGCGGGGACAGAGAGTACGAGCAGTACTTC
NA	TRBJ1-5	NA	TRBV5-1	CASSLDGQSNQPQHF	TGCGCCAGCAGCTTGGACGGACAGAGCAATCAGCCCCAGCATTTT
NA	TRBJ2-7	NA	TRBV7-6	CASSTGGVGEQYF	TGTGCCAGCAGCACCGGGGGTGTGGGCGAGCAGTACTTC